The 4 T cell receptor beta chains in this list originate from one sample, sequenced in a study of blood T cell repertoires in COVID-19. Clones were read by immunoSEQ multiplex PCR, and TCRdb kept only the in-frame ones, dropping some. Of 200,000 to 250,000 clones listed, 86% are singletons. The sequenced sample was peripheral blood. The receptors come from a man aged 25-40 years who had recovered from COVID-19.

V is TRBV29-1 and J is TRBJ1-1; D gene ambiguous. This CDR3 comprises 13 residues. The germline V and J ends were trimmed by 4 bases and 4 bases, with 13 bases remaining between them. Germline V gene data show CDR1 as SQVTM and CDR2 as ANQGSEA. This CDR3 is CSVVEGWSTEAFF. DNA for the CDR3: TGCAGCGTTGTGGAGGGTTGGAGCACTGAAGCTTTCTTT.

For the CDR3, the DNA is TGTGCCAGCAGCGTAGGGGGGGGCCTTCCCTACGAGCAGTACTTC. Residues: CASSVGGGLPYEQYF. The chain carries TRBV9 and TRBJ2-7; D is perhaps TRBD2 (7 bases). The CDR3 is made up of 15 amino acids. The V and J ends lost 0 bases and 2 bases respectively, with 12 bases between them. In germline, CDR1 is SGDLS, CDR2 YYNGEE.

The rearrangement joins TRBV25-1 to TRBJ1-2; 10 nucleotides line up with TRBD1. CDR1 MGHDK and CDR2 SYGVNS come from the germline V gene. After removal of 4 bases from V and 5 bases from J, the junction contained 1 base not matched to a gene. This CDR3 is 13 amino acids long. CDR3 sequence: CASSGGQGYGYTF. CDR3 DNA sequence: TGTGCCAGCAGTGGGGGACAGGGGTATGGCTACACCTTC.

This clone was detected only a few times. This chain connects TRBV6-4 to TRBJ1-2, with D possibly TRBD1 on 5 matching bases. The germline V gene encodes CDR1 MRHNA and CDR2 SNTAGT. CDR3 length equals 13 residues. The V and J ends lost 3 bases and 8 bases respectively, with 13 bases between them. CDR3 residues: CASSETGRVGYTF. CDR3 DNA: TGTGCCAGCAGTGAAACAGGTAGAGTAGGCTACACCTTC.